The rows below give T cell receptor beta chains drawn from one sample of a study of post-analysis software for immune sequencing data. TCRdb reprocessed the PCR reads with MiXCR, giving one entry per CDR3 protein. The table has 250,000 to 300,000 distinct CDR3 sequences, 36% seen once. Sequencing was performed on blood. The source is a girl aged 5 to 17 with multiple sclerosis. CDR3s leave out the opening cysteine and the closing phenylalanine or tryptophan. A D gene is named only where the DNA matches it firmly.

>TRBJ1-2|TRBV5-1|NA
ASSSEDSRAAANYGYT
>TRBJ2-3|TRBV7-2|NA
ASSPGLQSDTQY
>TRBJ2-1|TRBV6-2/TRBV6-3|TRBD1
ASSYLVRTGGENEQF
>TRBJ1-1|TRBV7-9|TRBD1
ASSWTGGTEAF
>TRBJ1-1|TRBV7-9|NA
ASSGPGTVNTEAF
>TRBJ1-3|TRBV25-1|NA
ASSGGHTSGNTIY
>TRBJ2-3|TRBV6-6|NA
ASSTDTDTQY
>NA|TRBV5-1|NA
ASSASGIEQY
>TRBJ2-7|TRBV27|NA
ANLGGTGSLPPYEQY
>TRBJ2-2|TRBV6-1|NA
ASSGRLKAGELF
>TRBJ2-1|TRBV6-2/TRBV6-3|NA
ASSSDPFDNEQF
>TRBJ2-2|TRBV6-5|NA
ASSTPAAWGTGELF
>TRBJ2-7|TRBV6-1|NA
ASSHRNPGGWPYEQY
>TRBJ2-1|TRBV10-3|NA
AITVGSYYNEQF
>TRBJ2-3|TRBV20-1|TRBD2
SASKASGSTDTQY
>TRBJ2-1|TRBV3-1|NA
ASSQETPSYNEQF
>TRBJ2-3|TRBV19|TRBD2
ASTPSGISTQY
>TRBJ2-1|TRBV6-5|NA
ASTPDRWSYNEQF
>TRBJ2-7|TRBV29-1|TRBD2
SVTSGDEQY
>TRBJ2-6|TRBV20-1|NA
SAPTPTNSGANVLT
>TRBJ1-6|TRBV5-1|TRBD1
ASSLAGTGFDSPLH
>TRBJ2-5|TRBV7-9|NA
ASSPVGLLLGTQY
>TRBJ2-5|TRBV27|NA
ASSPGTPWWETQY
>TRBJ1-2|TRBV6-1|TRBD1
ASSAGQDNYGYT
>TRBJ1-4|TRBV7-2|TRBD1
ASTTGQGVEKLF
>TRBJ2-7|TRBV19|NA
ASRDSHEQY
>TRBJ2-3|TRBV27|NA
ASSLVLDWISTDTQY
>TRBJ1-1|TRBV20-1|NA
SARAVARRAEAF
>TRBJ2-1|TRBV20-1|NA
SARRDNEQF
>TRBJ2-5|TRBV20-1|NA
SAMAVNAGAGETQY
>TRBJ2-3|TRBV9|NA
ASSVASGTDTQY
>TRBJ1-1|TRBV12-3/TRBV12-4|NA
ASSATAGTEAF
>TRBJ1-1|TRBV12-3/TRBV12-4|TRBD1
ANADRDVGGTEAF
>TRBJ2-7|TRBV5-5|NA
ASSWTRSGEQY
>TRBJ2-7|TRBV20-1|NA
SASGPKVQYEQY
>TRBJ1-5|TRBV12-3/TRBV12-4|NA
ASSGVSGGPQH
>TRBJ2-4|TRBV6-1|NA
ASLGANLAKNIQY
>TRBJ2-3|TRBV15|NA
ATSRDRSVKADTQY
>TRBJ2-5|TRBV5-1|TRBD1
ASSLEDTGGRETQY
>NA|TRBV20-1|NA
SARVNGQPSYNEQY
>TRBJ1-1|TRBV7-8|NA
ASSFTANMNTEAF
>TRBJ2-1|TRBV7-9|NA
ASSSMGRSEQF
>TRBJ2-3|TRBV5-6|NA
ASSSGFGSDTQY
>TRBJ2-7|TRBV6-1|NA
ASSEVSGDEQY
>TRBJ1-1|TRBV6-1|NA
ASRRAGLNTEAF
>TRBJ2-1|TRBV20-1|TRBD2
SARGGSSGSYNEQF
>TRBJ1-2|TRBV24-1|TRBD1
ATSDPGQGIDGYT
>TRBJ2-7|TRBV29-1|NA
SVLDREGYGQY
>TRBJ2-6|TRBV5-1|TRBD2
ASSLYQSGGHSGANVLT
>TRBJ1-1|TRBV7-9|NA
ASSLASTEAF
>TRBJ2-1|TRBV29-1|TRBD1
SVAQGASYNEQF
>TRBJ2-1|TRBV5-1|NA
ASSLAPSIYNEQF